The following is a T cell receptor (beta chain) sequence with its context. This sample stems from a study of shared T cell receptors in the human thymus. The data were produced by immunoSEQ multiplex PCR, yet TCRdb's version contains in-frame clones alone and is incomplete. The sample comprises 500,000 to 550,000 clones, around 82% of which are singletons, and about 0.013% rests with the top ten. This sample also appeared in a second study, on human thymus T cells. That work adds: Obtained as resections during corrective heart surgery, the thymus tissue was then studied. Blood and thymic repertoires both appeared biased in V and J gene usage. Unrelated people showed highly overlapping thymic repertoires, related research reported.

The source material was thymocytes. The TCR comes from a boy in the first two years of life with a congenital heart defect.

CDR3 sequence (DNA): TGCGCCAGCAGCTCGGTGCCTGGCAGCGGTGACGAGCAGTTCTTC. This gives the protein CASSSVPGSGDEQFF. J is TRBJ2-1 and V is TRBV5-1, with D possibly TRBD2 on 5 matching bases. The CDR3 covers 15 residues. Germline CDR1 and CDR2: SGHRS and YFSETQ. Trimming cost V 3 bases and J 10 bases, with 20 bases left between them.